These 17 T cell receptor beta chains were all obtained from the same sample, sequenced in a study of CD8+CD57+ T cells in acquired aplastic anemia. Previously, flow cytometry had revealed CD8+CD57+ cell expansion in the patients chosen for sequencing. Genomic DNA templated the TCR beta VDJ and CDR3 profiling. MiXCR, run by TCRdb on the reads, gives a single entry per CDR3 protein. Found here are about 160,000 distinct CDR3 sequences, roughly 50% of them singletons; the top ten hold roughly 30%. The sequenced sample consisted of sorted CD4+, CD8+, or CD8+CD57+ T cells (not recorded which) from PBMCs. The receptors stem from a human donor with aplastic anemia.

The chain is built from TRBV7-6 and TRBJ2-2; D uncertain. The CDR3 sequence is 12 residues long. Between the trimmed V and J ends, which lost 5 bases and 10 bases, there was a span of 11 bases. Germline V gene sequence: CDR1 SGHVS, CDR2 FNYEAQ. The CDR3 sequence is CASSQPNQELFF. Written as DNA, the CDR3 is TGTGCCAGCAGCCAACCCAACCAGGAGCTGTTTTTT.

This clonotype has a count of ten or more. This chain links TRBV9 with TRBJ2-2; D call uncertain. Per germline, CDR1 SGDLS and CDR2 YYNGEE. With 4 bases removed from V and 6 bases from J, the gap between germline ends came to 10 bases. The CDR3 sequence is 13 residues long. The DNA for the CDR3 is TGTGCCAGCAGCTCCACGGCTCCCGGGGAGCTGTTTTTT. Amino acid sequence: CASSSTAPGELFF.

The J gene is TRBJ1-1, the V gene TRBV7-9; D possibly corresponds to TRBD1 (5 bases). The CDR3 runs 12 residues. CDR1 and CDR2 (germline): SEHNR, FQNEAQ (reference sequence). V was cut by 5 bases and J by 7 bases, with 11 bases left in between. DNA for the CDR3: TGTGCCAGCAGCGACACGGGACTTGAAGCTTTCTTT. Amino acid sequence: CASSDTGLEAFF.

V usage is TRBV2 and J usage is TRBJ2-1; 12 nucleotides agree with TRBD2. CDR3 length equals 14 residues. Germline CDR1 SNHLY, CDR2 FYNNEI. V gave up 8 bases and J gave up 8 bases; unmatched junction bases: 7. In nucleotides, the CDR3 is TGTGCCAGCCTCAGTCTAGCGGGGGGGGATGAGCAGTTCTTC. Amino acids: CASLSLAGGDEQFF.

Concerning this clonotype itself: This CDR3 is missing its conserved last phenylalanine or tryptophan, likely due to a read error. The chain employs TRBV7-3 and TRBJ1-2; 12 positions match TRBD1. Trimming removed 3 bases from V and 8 bases from J; junction bases left unmatched: 7. Germline V gives CDR1 SGHTA, CDR2 FQGTGA. The CDR3 totals 15 residues. The CDR3 is CASSFGPGTGGGYTC. CDR3 in DNA: TGTGCCAGCAGCTTCGGCCCAGGGACAGGGGGCGGCTACACCTGC.

This rearrangement joins TRBV24-1 to TRBJ1-4; D uncertain. The CDR3 extends over 12 amino acids. Deletions cut 3 bases from V and 7 bases from J, with 5 bases between. Germline V lookup: CDR1 KGHDR, CDR2 SFDVKD. The CDR3 DNA is TGTGCCACCAGTGATGAGTCTGAAAAACTGTTTTTT. As protein: CATSDESEKLFF.

This clonotype appeared many times. V and J are TRBV5-1 and TRBJ1-2, with D hard to call. The CDR3 contains 12 residues. Trimming shortened V by 4 bases and J by 6 bases, and 10 bases separated the two germline ends. Germline V lookup: CDR1 SGHRS, CDR2 YFSETQ. The CDR3 here is CASSLEGNGYTF. DNA for the CDR3: TGCGCCAGCAGCCTGGAAGGGAATGGCTACACCTTC. The full variable domain, in which reference TRBV5-1 and TRBJ1-2 provide the parts outside the CDR3, is KAGVTQTPRYLIKTRGQQVTLSCSPISGHRSVSWYQQTPGQGLQFLFEYFSETQRNKGNFPGRFSGRQFSNSRSEMNVSTLELGDSALYLCASSLEGNGYTFGSGTRLTVV.

Worth noting for this clonotype: This may stem from a read error, because a much larger clone lies one nucleotide away. The rearrangement joins TRBV11-3 to TRBJ1-3; no definite D call. This CDR3 is 10 amino acids long. Germline CDR1 is SGHNT and CDR2 is YENEEA. DNA of the CDR3: TGTGCCAGCAAGGGAAACACCACATATTTT. Its protein is CASKGNTTYF.

The rearrangement links TRBV19 to TRBJ1-5; possibly TRBD1 for D (5 bases). Trimming cost V 4 bases and J 7 bases, with 8 bases left between them. CDR1 is LNHDA, CDR2 SQIVND, per germline (reference sequence). This CDR3 is 12 amino acids long. As DNA, the CDR3 is TGTGCCAGTAGTACCGGACACCAGCCCCAGCATTTT. Residues: CASSTGHQPQHF.

The chain has TRBV9 and TRBJ2-3; D perhaps matches TRBD2 (6 bases). Trimming removed 3 bases from V and 4 bases from J, with 9 bases in between. This CDR3 is built from 13 residues. Looked up from germline, CDR1 is SGDLS and CDR2 is YYNGEE. The CDR3 DNA sequence: TGTGCCAGCAGCGCCGGGACTTCAGATACGCAGTATTTT. Translating it yields CASSAGTSDTQYF.

A note on this clonotype: One base away lies a much larger clone, so this may be a sequencing read error. J is TRBJ1-2 and V is TRBV12-3 or TRBV12-4; D remains ambiguous. Trimming pared 6 bases from V and 4 bases from J, leaving 15 bases between. This CDR3 region has 14 residues. CDR3 region: CASSLQAGSYGYTF. CDR3 bases: TGTGCCAGCAGCCTTCAAGCGGGTAGCTATGGCTACACCTTC.

J is TRBJ2-3 and V is TRBV15; the D gene could be TRBD1 or TRBD2 (5 bases each). CDR1 is LNHNV, CDR2 YYDKDF, per germline (reference sequence). The CDR3 loop spans 15 amino acids. V gave up 0 bases and J gave up 7 bases, with 14 bases separating them. The DNA of the CDR3 is TGTGCCACCAGCAGAGATGTAGGGGACGTTTATACGCAGTATTTT. Residues: CATSRDVGDVYTQYF.

The J gene is TRBJ2-7, the V gene TRBV12-3 or TRBV12-4, with D perhaps being TRBD1 or TRBD2 (6 bases each). This CDR3 is 15 amino acids long. V was cut by 2 bases and J by 4 bases, with 15 bases left in between. The CDR3 loop is CASSLFAGQAYEQYF. The DNA of the CDR3 is TGTGCCAGCAGTTTATTTGCGGGACAAGCTTACGAGCAGTACTTC.

This clonotype was seen only once. V and J are TRBV10-1 and TRBJ1-1; tentative D call: TRBD1 (5 bases). The CDR3 runs to 12 residues. Germline loops: CDR1 WNHNN, CDR2 SYGVQD (reference sequence). V lost 3 bases, J lost 11 bases, and 13 bases lay in between. The CDR3 bases are TGCGCCAGCAGTGAATCTGACGGGGCGGCTTTCTTT. It is translated as CASSESDGAAFF.

This clonotype appeared many times. The gene calls are TRBV19 and TRBJ1-5; 9 positions match TRBD1. Germline trimming cut 3 bases from V and 6 bases from J; bases unmatched to any gene: 18. The CDR3 runs 19 residues. Per the germline V gene, CDR1 is LNHDA and CDR2 is SQIVND (reference sequence). CDR3: CASSIFPGQGWVVGQPQHF. CDR3 nucleotides: TGTGCCAGTAGTATCTTCCCGGGACAGGGATGGGTCGTGGGTCAGCCCCAGCATTTT.

This clonotype was seen ten or more times. J is TRBJ2-1 and V is TRBV10-1; 12 positions match TRBD2. V trimming: 5 bases; J trimming: 4 bases; junction bases outside the gene matches: 6. The CDR3 extends over 16 amino acids. Looked up from germline, CDR1 is WNHNN and CDR2 is SYGVQD (reference sequence). CDR3 nucleotides: TGCGCCAGCAGTCCGAACGGACTAGCGGGATACAATGAGCAGTTCTTC. Encoded protein: CASSPNGLAGYNEQFF.

A note on this clonotype: The conserved phenylalanine or tryptophan is not found at the CDR3 terminus, so this likely reflects a read error. The limits of the CDR3 on the DNA are not certain, so only TCRdb's listed CDR3 is given. This sequence joins TRBV6-5 and TRBJ2-3; whether TRBD1, the table's D call, matches the DNA was not checked. Germline assignment: CDR1 MNHEY and CDR2 SVGAGI. The CDR3 is 10 amino acids in total, end residues counted. The CDR3: CASSYGAVNY.